The 11 T cell receptor beta chains listed next were all sequenced from one sample in a study of T cell responses to AZD1222 COVID-19 vaccine. Libraries were prepared by immunoSEQ multiplex PCR; TCRdb keeps only in-frame clonotypes and omits some of them. The table shows 120,000 to 150,000 clones, with roughly 88% occurring only once. Sample: peripheral blood, taken 28 days after the second AZD1222 dose. The source is an adult who received the AZD1222 COVID-19 vaccine.

V and J are TRBV29-1 and TRBJ2-7; 8 bases match TRBD1. This CDR3 has 12 amino acids. The V gene's germline CDR1 is SQVTM and CDR2 ANQGSEA. The CDR3 DNA reads as TGCAGTGCCCGACAGGGGAACGACGAGCAGTACTTC. This codes for CSARQGNDEQYF.

The chain recombines TRBV5-1 with TRBJ2-1, with a possible D match to TRBD1 (6 bases). Per the germline V gene, CDR1 is SGHRS and CDR2 is YFSETQ. This CDR3 contains 14 residues. Trimming cost V 0 bases and J 6 bases, with 10 bases left between them. This chain's CDR3 is CASSLAKGGNEQFF. CDR3 in DNA: TGCGCCAGCAGCTTGGCCAAAGGGGGCAATGAGCAGTTCTTC.

The table lists this clone with a few counts. V and J are TRBV27 and TRBJ2-7, with D unclear. Germline V gives CDR1 MNHEY, CDR2 SMNVEV (reference sequence). Trimming removed 6 bases from V and 4 bases from J, with 10 bases in between. The CDR3 spans 12 residues. The CDR3 is CASSPKGYEQYF. In DNA, the CDR3 is TGTGCCAGCAGCCCTAAGGGTTACGAGCAGTACTTC.

This sequence joins TRBV5-1 and TRBJ2-3, with D tentatively TRBD2 (6 bases). Looked up from germline, CDR1 is SGHRS and CDR2 is YFSETQ. The CDR3 sequence is 16 residues long. V lost 0 bases and J 6 bases, leaving 17 bases between the germline ends. CDR3 residues: CASSLAGQGGVDTQYF. Here the CDR3 DNA reads TGCGCCAGCAGCTTGGCCGGGCAGGGAGGAGTGGATACGCAGTATTTT. Full variable domain (outside the CDR3, taken from reference TRBV5-1 and TRBJ2-3): KAGVTQTPRYLIKTRGQQVTLSCSPISGHRSVSWYQQTPGQGLQFLFEYFSETQRNKGNFPGRFSGRQFSNSRSEMNVSTLELGDSALYLCASSLAGQGGVDTQYFGPGTRLTVL.

V gene TRBV5-1 combines with J gene TRBJ2-2, with TRBD1 identical over 8 bases. The germline V gene encodes CDR1 SGHRS and CDR2 YFSETQ. This CDR3 comprises 15 residues. Unmatched junction bases numbered 2, after V lost 4 bases and J lost 0 bases. The CDR3 DNA follows: TGCGCCAGCAGCCGACAGGGGCCGAACACCGGGGAGCTGTTTTTT. It codes for CASSRQGPNTGELFF.

This clone appeared a few times. J is TRBJ1-1 and V is TRBV2, with TRBD1 as a possible D gene (5 bases). The V gene's germline CDR1 is SNHLY and CDR2 FYNNEI. CDR3 size: 12 residues. Deletions cut 7 bases from V and 5 bases from J, with 11 bases between. CDR3 sequence: CASIQAKTEAFF. The DNA of the CDR3 is TGTGCCAGCATACAGGCTAAGACTGAAGCTTTCTTT.

The V and J genes are TRBV3-1 (or the pseudogene TRBV3-2) and TRBJ1-2; D is uncertain. V gave up 8 bases and J gave up 13 bases, with 14 bases separating them. Germline values: CDR1 LGHDT, CDR2 YNNKEL (reference sequence). The CDR3 runs 10 residues. In nucleotides, the CDR3 is TGTGCCAGCGGAGTGTTCTGGCTCACCTTC. Translation: CASGVFWLTF.

This sequence joins TRBV6-1 and TRBJ2-7; 8 nucleotides agree with TRBD1. V shed 7 bases, J shed 3 bases, and the junction held 8 bases outside the gene matches. This CDR3 has 14 residues. CDR1 and CDR2 from the germline V gene are MNHNS and SASEGT. The DNA of the CDR3 is TGTGCCAGCAATCCGGGACAGGAATACTACGAGCAGTACTTC. Translated, it gives CASNPGQEYYEQYF.

In its sample, this clone was seen a few times. This chain links TRBV12-3 or TRBV12-4 with TRBJ1-2, with a weak D call TRBD1 (5 bases). Between the trimmed V and J ends, which lost 1 base and 8 bases, there was a span of 11 bases. The CDR3 runs to 13 residues. The chain's CDR3 is CASSLGSGNGYTF. CDR3 sequence (DNA): TGTGCCAGCAGTTTAGGGTCAGGGAACGGCTACACCTTC.

The V gene is TRBV2, the J gene TRBJ2-5; D is uncertain. The length of the CDR3 is 14 residues. The germline V gene encodes CDR1 SNHLY and CDR2 FYNNEI. V gave up 0 bases and J gave up 4 bases, with 9 bases separating them. CDR3 sequence: CASSEALLGETQYF. The CDR3 nucleotides read TGTGCCAGCAGTGAAGCGCTCCTAGGAGAGACCCAGTACTTC.

V is TRBV5-4 and J is TRBJ2-5, with 8 bases lining up with TRBD1. The length of the CDR3 is 14 residues. V lost 1 base, J lost 4 bases, and 3 bases stayed unmatched. Germline CDR1 SGHNT, CDR2 YYREEE (reference sequence). CDR3 sequence (DNA): TGTGCCAGCAGCTTGAACGACAGGGGAGAGACCCAGTACTTC. It encodes CASSLNDRGETQYF.